Following are 3 T cell receptor beta chains from one sample sequenced in a study of vaccination effects on CD4 cells after COVID-19. The table came from immunoSEQ multiplex PCR; TCRdb's copy has only in-frame clones and leaves some out. The table lists about 45,000 clones, roughly four fifths of them singletons. Antigen-specific CD4+ T cells were expanded with viral peptide pools in the ViraFEST assay before sequencing. Cells that had been cultured for roughly eleven days were the source of isolated CD4+ T cells. Documented for the person is a PCR-confirmed SARS-CoV-2 infection occurring between March and December 2020. The antigens for these receptors are not known. The source material was CD4+ T cells from PBMCs cultured with a peptide pool, sampled before COVID-19 vaccination. Every receptor here comes from a human donor who had a prior SARS-CoV-2 infection.

DNA of the CDR3: TGTGCCAGCAGCTTAGAGTCTCCAAGCTCCTATAATTCACCCCTCCACTTT. This sequence encodes CASSLESPSSYNSPLHF. The chain links TRBV11-2 to TRBJ1-6; no definite D call. CDR3 length: 17 amino acids. In germline, CDR1 is SGHAT, CDR2 FQNNGV. Trimming removed 0 bases from V and 0 bases from J, with 9 bases in between.

The chain links TRBV19 to TRBJ1-6; possible D gene TRBD1, 6 bases. The germline V and J ends were trimmed by 3 bases and 8 bases, with 8 bases remaining between them. Per germline, CDR1 LNHDA and CDR2 SQIVND (reference sequence). This CDR3 is 13 amino acids long. The CDR3, as DNA: TGTGCCAGTAGTATTGGGGGCGATTCACCCCTCCACTTT. This sequence encodes CASSIGGDSPLHF. The full variable domain, with the rest looked up from reference TRBV19 and TRBJ1-6, is DGGITQSPKYLFRKEGQNVTLSCEQNLNHDAMYWYRQDPGQGLRLIYYSQIVNDFQKGDIAEGYSVSREKKESFPLTVTSAQKNPTAFYLCASSIGGDSPLHFGNGTRLTVT.

The chain has TRBV5-1 and TRBJ2-7, with 9 positions matching TRBD1. The CDR3 totals 14 residues. In germline, CDR1 is SGHRS, CDR2 YFSETQ. Trimming took 4 bases from V and 6 from J; bases not matched to a gene: 8. CDR3 sequence reads: CASSLDRGNGEQYF. The CDR3 nucleotides read TGCGCCAGCAGCCTGGACAGGGGAAACGGCGAGCAGTACTTC.